This entry describes one TCR beta chain. Its antigen is undetermined. With 60 Vbeta and 13 Jbeta primers, the PCR was carried out. TCRdb's copy holds only in-frame clones and misses some; the assay was immunoSEQ multiplex PCR. The table lists more than 140,000 clones. This entry comes from a study of cytomegalovirus exposure and HLA in healthy donors. Germline loops: CDR1 SGHNT, CDR2 YYREEE (reference sequence). The CDR3 is 14 residues long. V shed 3 bases, J shed 5 bases, and the junction held 6 bases outside the gene matches. Findings of the study overall: In vitro data verified a few CMV-associated chains as specific for CMV antigens. Published work reported that the classifier diagnosed cytomegalovirus status with high specificity and sensitivity. An ancestry cluster, one associated with Asian ancestry, reportedly showed fewer N-insertions than the approximately 650-donor mean in a later analysis.

Sequencing was carried out using PBMCs. The V gene is TRBV5-4, the J gene TRBJ1-1, with 8 bases that match TRBD1. The TCR originated in a woman under 30 in good health and CMV-seronegative. The chain's CDR3 is CASSSDRGNTEAFF. The CDR3 DNA is TGTGCCAGCAGCTCAGACAGGGGTAATACTGAAGCTTTCTTT.